This T cell receptor beta chain appears in the sequencing data of a study of identical twins. General study points: Researchers caution that invariant MAIT and iNKT cells could partly confound zero-insertion analyses. While abundant cord blood beta clonotypes carried fewer insertions, memory repertoires showed no such pattern.

MiXCR, applied by TCRdb to the 5' RACE reads, yields one record per CDR3 protein. The sample holds around 1.7 million distinct CDR3 sequences, about 31% seen once. This clonotype turned up a few times. Its antigen is as yet unknown. The specimen was cord blood. This clonotype was obtained from a newborn girl in good health.

The CDR3 nucleotides are TGTGCCAGCAGCTGGGGACAGGGTAATGATCAGCCCCAGCATTTT. Amino acids: CASSWGQGNDQPQHF. The chain uses TRBV9 and TRBJ1-5; 9 bases align to TRBD1. With V trimmed by 4 bases and J by 5 bases, 7 bases remained unmatched. The CDR3 loop spans 15 amino acids. CDR1 is SGDLS and CDR2 is YYNGEE in the germline V gene. The full variable domain, in which reference TRBV9 and TRBJ1-5 provide the parts outside the CDR3, is DSGVTQTPKHLITATGQRVTLRCSPRSGDLSVYWYQQSLDQGLQFLIQYYNGEERAKGNILERFSAQQFPDLHSELNLSSLELGDSALYFCASSWGQGNDQPQHFGDGTRLSIL.